This T cell receptor beta chain was identified in a study of CD4 and CD8 cells across lung adenocarcinoma regions. TCRdb independently ran MiXCR on the PCR reads; one entry per CDR3 protein. Of under 10,000 distinct CDR3 sequences in the sample, around 58% were seen once. This clonotype was counted many times. This CDR3 is 11 amino acids long. Germline V gene data show CDR1 as MNHNS and CDR2 as SASEGT. Trimming took 1 base from V and 11 from J, leaving 9 bases between them. Donors had localized lung adenocarcinoma, a non-small cell lung cancer. The gene calls are TRBV6-1 and TRBJ2-7; D is perhaps TRBD1 (6 bases). Sequences were obtained from CD4+ T cells from the center of a lung tumor. This receptor was identified in a female donor with lung adenocarcinoma. The CD4 and CD8 labels of this study may be unreliable. The CDR3 bases are TGTGCCAGCAGTGAAGGGGGGCCCGAGTACTTC. Translation gives CASSEGGPEYF.